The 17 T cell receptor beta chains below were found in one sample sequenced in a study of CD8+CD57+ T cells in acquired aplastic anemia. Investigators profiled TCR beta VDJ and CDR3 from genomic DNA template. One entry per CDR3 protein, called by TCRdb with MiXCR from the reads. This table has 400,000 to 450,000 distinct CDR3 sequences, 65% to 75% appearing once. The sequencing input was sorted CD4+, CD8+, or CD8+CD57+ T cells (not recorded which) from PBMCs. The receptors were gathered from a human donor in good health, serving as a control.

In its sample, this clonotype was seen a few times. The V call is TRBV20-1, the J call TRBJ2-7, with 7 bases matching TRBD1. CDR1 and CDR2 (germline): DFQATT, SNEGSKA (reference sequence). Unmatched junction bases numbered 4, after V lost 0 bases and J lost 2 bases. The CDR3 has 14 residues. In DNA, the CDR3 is TGCAGTGCTAGAGATTGGCAGGGGGCCTACGAGCAGTACTTC. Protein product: CSARDWQGAYEQYF.

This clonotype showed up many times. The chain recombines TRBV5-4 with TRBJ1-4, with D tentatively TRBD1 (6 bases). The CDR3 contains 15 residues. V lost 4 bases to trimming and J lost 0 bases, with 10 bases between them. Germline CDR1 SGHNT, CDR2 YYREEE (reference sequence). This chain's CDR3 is CASSQTGATNEKLFF. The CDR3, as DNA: TGTGCCAGCAGCCAGACAGGTGCAACTAATGAAAAACTGTTTTTT.

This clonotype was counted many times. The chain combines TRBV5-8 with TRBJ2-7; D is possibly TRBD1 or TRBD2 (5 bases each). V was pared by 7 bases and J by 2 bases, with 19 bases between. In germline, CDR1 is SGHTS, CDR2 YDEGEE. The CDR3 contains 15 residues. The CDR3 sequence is CASSREGLRAYEQYF. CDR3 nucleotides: TGTGCCAGCTCACGAGAGGGGCTCCGGGCCTACGAGCAGTACTTC.

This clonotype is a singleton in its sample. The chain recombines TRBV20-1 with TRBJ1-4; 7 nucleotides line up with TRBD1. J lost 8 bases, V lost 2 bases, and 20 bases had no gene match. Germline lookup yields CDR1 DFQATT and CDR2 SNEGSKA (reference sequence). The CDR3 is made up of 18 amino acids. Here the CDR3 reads CSARIHRATGRRNEKLFF. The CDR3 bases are TGCAGTGCTAGAATCCACCGGGCGACAGGGAGGAGGAACGAAAAACTGTTTTTT.

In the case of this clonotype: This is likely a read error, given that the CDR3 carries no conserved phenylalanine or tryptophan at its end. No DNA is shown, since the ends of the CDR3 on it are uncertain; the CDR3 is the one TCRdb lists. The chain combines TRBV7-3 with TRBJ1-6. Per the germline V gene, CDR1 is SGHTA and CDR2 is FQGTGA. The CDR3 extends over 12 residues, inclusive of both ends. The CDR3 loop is CASSFGNSPHHV.

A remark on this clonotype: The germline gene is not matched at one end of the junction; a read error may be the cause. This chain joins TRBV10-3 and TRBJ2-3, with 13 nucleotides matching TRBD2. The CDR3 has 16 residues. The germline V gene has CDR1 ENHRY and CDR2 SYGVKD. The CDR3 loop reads CASSQTSGGSTDTQYF. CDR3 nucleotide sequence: TGTGCCAGCAGTCAGACTAGCGGGGGGAGCACAGATACGCAGTATTTT.

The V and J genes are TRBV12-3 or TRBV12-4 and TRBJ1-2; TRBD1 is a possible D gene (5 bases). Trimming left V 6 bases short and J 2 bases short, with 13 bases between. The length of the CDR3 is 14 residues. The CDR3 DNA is TGTGCCAGCAGCACAGCGGGGGACAACTATGGCTACACCTTC. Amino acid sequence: CASSTAGDNYGYTF.

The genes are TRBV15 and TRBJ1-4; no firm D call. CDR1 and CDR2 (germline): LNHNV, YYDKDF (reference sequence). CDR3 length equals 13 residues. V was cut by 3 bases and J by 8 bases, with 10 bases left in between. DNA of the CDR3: TGTGCCACCAGCAGGGCGCCAAAAGAAAAACTGTTTTTT. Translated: CATSRAPKEKLFF.

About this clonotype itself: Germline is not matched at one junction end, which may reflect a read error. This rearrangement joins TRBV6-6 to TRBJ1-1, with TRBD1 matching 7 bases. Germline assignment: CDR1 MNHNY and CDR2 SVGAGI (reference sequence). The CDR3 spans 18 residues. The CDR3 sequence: CASIQDRMGTGEGTEAFF. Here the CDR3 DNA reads TGCGCCAGCATTCAAGATAGGATGGGCACAGGGGAAGGAACTGAAGCTTTCTTT.

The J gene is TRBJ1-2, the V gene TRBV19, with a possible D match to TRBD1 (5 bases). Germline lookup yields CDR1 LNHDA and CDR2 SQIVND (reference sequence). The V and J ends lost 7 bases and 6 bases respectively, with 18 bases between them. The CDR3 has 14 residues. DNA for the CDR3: TGTGCCAGTAATGACAGAAGGGCCTTTCATGGCTACACCTTC. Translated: CASNDRRAFHGYTF.

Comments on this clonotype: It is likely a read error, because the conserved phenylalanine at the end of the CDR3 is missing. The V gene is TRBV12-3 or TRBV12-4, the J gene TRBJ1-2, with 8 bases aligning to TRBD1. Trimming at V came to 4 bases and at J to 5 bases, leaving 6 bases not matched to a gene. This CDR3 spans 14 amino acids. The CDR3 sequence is CASSWGQAQYGYTL. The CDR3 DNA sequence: TGTGCCAGCAGTTGGGGACAGGCCCAATATGGCTACACCCTC.

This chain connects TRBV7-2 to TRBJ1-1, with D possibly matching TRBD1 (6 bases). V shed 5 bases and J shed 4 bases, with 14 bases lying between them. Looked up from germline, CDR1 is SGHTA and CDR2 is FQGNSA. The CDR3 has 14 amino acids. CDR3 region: CASSQEGGVTEAFF. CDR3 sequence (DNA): TGTGCCAGCAGCCAAGAGGGGGGGGTCACTGAAGCTTTCTTT.

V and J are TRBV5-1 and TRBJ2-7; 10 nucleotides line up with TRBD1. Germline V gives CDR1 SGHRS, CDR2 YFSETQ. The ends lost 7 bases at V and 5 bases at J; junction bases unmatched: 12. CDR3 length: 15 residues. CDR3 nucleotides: TGCGCCAGCTCGGTTACCGGGACAGGGGTCCACGAGCAGTACTTC. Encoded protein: CASSVTGTGVHEQYF.

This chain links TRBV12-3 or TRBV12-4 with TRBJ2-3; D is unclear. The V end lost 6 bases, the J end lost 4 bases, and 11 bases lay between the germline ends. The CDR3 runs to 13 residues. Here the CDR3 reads CASSQGLADTQYF. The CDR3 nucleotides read TGTGCCAGCAGCCAAGGGTTAGCAGATACGCAGTATTTT.

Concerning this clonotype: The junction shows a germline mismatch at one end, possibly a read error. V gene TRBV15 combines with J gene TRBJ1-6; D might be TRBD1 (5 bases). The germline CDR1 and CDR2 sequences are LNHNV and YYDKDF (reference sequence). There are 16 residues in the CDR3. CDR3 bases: TGTGCCAGCAGCAGGGTGAGTGGTCCTGCTGGGTCACCCCTCCACTTT. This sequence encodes CASSRVSGPAGSPLHF.

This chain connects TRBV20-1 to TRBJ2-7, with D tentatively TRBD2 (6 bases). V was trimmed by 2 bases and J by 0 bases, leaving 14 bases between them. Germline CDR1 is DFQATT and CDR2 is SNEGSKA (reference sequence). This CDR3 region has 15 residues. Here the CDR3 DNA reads TGCAGTGCTAGACTCAGGACGGGGGACTCCTACGAGCAGTACTTC. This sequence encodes CSARLRTGDSYEQYF.

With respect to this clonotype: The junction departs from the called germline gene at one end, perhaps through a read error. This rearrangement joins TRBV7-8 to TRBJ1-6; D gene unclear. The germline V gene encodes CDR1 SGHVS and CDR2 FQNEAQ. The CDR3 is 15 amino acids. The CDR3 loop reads CASSVRPAVTSPFHF. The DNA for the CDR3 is TGTGCCAGCAGCGTCAGGCCGGCTGTGACTTCACCCTTCCACTTT.